These T cell receptor beta chains were read from a single sample in a study of graft-versus-host responses after intestinal transplantation. The protocol was immunoSEQ multiplex PCR, while the TCRdb copy is restricted to in-frame clones and leaves out a portion. The data hold about 16,000 clones, with 75% to 85% observed a single time. Here the sequenced sample was ileum tissue, taken about 600 days after intestinal transplantation. The source is a human patient who received an intestinal transplant, so some T cells may come from the graft donor. The CDR3 runs from the conserved cysteine through the conserved F or W. A D gene is named only where the DNA matches it firmly. Clone size appears in some rows only: once, few, many, or a class for an expanded clone.

v_call: TRBV7-9; clone_size: -; d_call: -; j_call: TRBJ1-3; cdr3_aa: CASSPGDGRFSGNTIYF; cdr3_nt: TGTGCCAGCAGCCCCGGGGACGGACGGTTCTCTGGAAACACCATATATTTT
v_call: TRBV7-9; clone_size: -; d_call: -; j_call: TRBJ1-2; cdr3_aa: CASSSTELFLNYGYTF; cdr3_nt: TGTGCCAGCAGCTCTACTGAACTCTTCCTTAACTATGGCTACACCTTC
v_call: TRBV29-1; clone_size: -; d_call: TRBD1; j_call: TRBJ2-1; cdr3_aa: CSVPTGTADLGEQFF; cdr3_nt: TGCAGCGTCCCCACCGGGACAGCGGACCTAGGTGAGCAGTTCTTC
v_call: TRBV18; clone_size: once; d_call: TRBD1; j_call: TRBJ2-7; cdr3_aa: CASSQGIQGSSLYEQYF; cdr3_nt: TGTGCCAGCTCTCAGGGGATACAGGGGTCTAGTCTCTACGAGCAGTACTTC
v_call: TRBV10-3; clone_size: -; d_call: -; j_call: TRBJ1-1; cdr3_aa: CAIQKQGNTEAFF; cdr3_nt: TGTGCCATACAAAAACAGGGGAACACTGAAGCTTTCTTT
v_call: TRBV5-1; clone_size: -; d_call: TRBD1; j_call: TRBJ2-7; cdr3_aa: CASSPTGQGFEQYF; cdr3_nt: TGCGCCAGCAGCCCCACCGGACAGGGTTTCGAGCAGTACTTC
v_call: TRBV6-6; clone_size: -; d_call: TRBD1; j_call: TRBJ1-2; cdr3_aa: CASSKQGAEGYTF; cdr3_nt: TGTGCCAGCAGTAAACAGGGGGCTGAGGGCTACACCTTC
v_call: TRBV7-2; clone_size: -; d_call: -; j_call: TRBJ2-5; cdr3_aa: CASSLNMDGLYGETQYF; cdr3_nt: TGTGCCAGCAGCCTTAATATGGACGGCCTCTATGGGGAGACCCAGTACTTC
v_call: TRBV5-1; clone_size: -; d_call: -; j_call: TRBJ2-7; cdr3_aa: CASTAGDSSYEQYF; cdr3_nt: TGCGCCAGTACAGCGGGGGACAGCTCCTACGAGCAGTACTTC
v_call: TRBV5-1; clone_size: -; d_call: -; j_call: TRBJ2-7; cdr3_aa: CASSQVPLLAHEQYF; cdr3_nt: TGCGCCAGCAGCCAAGTACCTTTACTAGCACACGAGCAGTACTTC
v_call: TRBV10-2; clone_size: few; d_call: -; j_call: TRBJ2-3; cdr3_aa: CASSDNYPSTDTQYF; cdr3_nt: TGCGCCAGCAGTGACAACTATCCTAGCACAGATACGCAGTATTTT